This T cell receptor beta chain was found in a study of T cell clones after liver transplantation. Findings of the study overall: These preliminary findings come from unstandardized post-transplant sampling times.

The CDR3 spans 17 residues. The germline CDR1 and CDR2 sequences are MDHEN and SYDVKM. Trimming left V 2 bases short and J 5 bases short, with 21 bases between. Only in-frame clones appear in the TCRdb table, and some are missing; sequencing was by immunoSEQ multiplex PCR. The sample includes under 85,000 clones, 80% of them seen just once. Remarks on this clone: Its target is unknown.

This sequence joins TRBV28 and TRBJ2-5; D might be TRBD2 (7 bases). The source was CD4+ T cells from blood, collected 12 months after liver transplant. The receptor was isolated from a human patient who received a liver transplant. Some T cells could come from the graft donor. The CDR3 spells CASSLPTLGEGGETQYF. The DNA of the CDR3 is TGTGCCAGCAGTTTACCTACCCTGGGGGAGGGGGGGGAGACCCAGTACTTC.